A single sample is the source of the 6 T cell receptor beta chains below, sequenced in a study of blood T cell repertoires in COVID-19. The assay was immunoSEQ multiplex PCR, and TCRdb's table has in-frame clones only and misses some. The sample records about 300,000 clones, 85% being singletons. Sequenced material: PBMCs or T cells enriched from blood (not recorded which). The receptors shown here come from a woman aged 25 to 39 who had been exposed to COVID-19.

V and J are TRBV5-6 and TRBJ1-2; 10 bases match TRBD1. The CDR3 covers 15 residues. The V gene end was trimmed by 4 bases and the J gene end by 1 base; junction bases not matched to a gene: 4. The germline V gene encodes CDR1 SGHDT and CDR2 YYEEEE. CDR3 DNA: TGTGCCAGCAGCCTCGGGACAGGGGTTAACTATGGCTACACCTTC. Its translation: CASSLGTGVNYGYTF.

The count of this clone is one. This chain uses TRBV20-1 with TRBJ2-5; 7 bases align to TRBD1. Losses at the gene ends were 6 bases for V and 5 bases for J; bases not matched to a gene: 9. The CDR3 spans 13 residues. Germline loops: CDR1 DFQATT, CDR2 SNEGSKA (reference sequence). CDR3: CSASRQGRETQYF. CDR3 nucleotide sequence: TGCAGTGCCAGTCGACAGGGAAGGGAGACCCAGTACTTC.

J is TRBJ1-2 and V is TRBV7-3; weak D call: TRBD1 (5 bases). Trimming cost V 5 bases and J 7 bases, with 14 bases left between them. The CDR3 sequence is 13 residues long. In germline, CDR1 is SGHTA, CDR2 FQGTGA. CDR3: CASSKDGGTGYTF. In DNA form, the CDR3 reads TGTGCCAGCAGCAAAGATGGGGGGACTGGCTACACCTTC.

In DNA, the CDR3 is TGTGCCAGCAGCCTAATCTACAATGAGCAGTTCTTC. It codes for CASSLIYNEQFF. This chain links TRBV12-3 or TRBV12-4 with TRBJ2-1; D call uncertain. The CDR3 covers 12 residues. V lost 6 bases and J lost 3, with 6 bases in between.

This chain joins TRBV6-5 and TRBJ2-3; D gene uncertain. CDR3 length equals 12 residues. In germline, CDR1 is MNHEY, CDR2 SVGAGI. V lost 5 bases and J 8 bases, leaving 11 bases between the germline ends. CDR3 DNA sequence: TGTGCCAGCAGTCCGCCGATCGGTACGCAGTATTTT. This codes for CASSPPIGTQYF.

In its sample, this clone was seen once. The CDR3 DNA is TGTGCCAGCAGTTACCGGGACAGGGCAGTCTATGGCTACACCTTC. Amino acid sequence: CASSYRDRAVYGYTF. The gene calls are TRBV28 and TRBJ1-2, with 9 bases matching TRBD1. V was pared by 4 bases and J by 4 bases, with 7 bases of the junction left unmatched. The CDR3 is made up of 15 amino acids. Germline V gene data show CDR1 as MDHEN and CDR2 as SYDVKM.